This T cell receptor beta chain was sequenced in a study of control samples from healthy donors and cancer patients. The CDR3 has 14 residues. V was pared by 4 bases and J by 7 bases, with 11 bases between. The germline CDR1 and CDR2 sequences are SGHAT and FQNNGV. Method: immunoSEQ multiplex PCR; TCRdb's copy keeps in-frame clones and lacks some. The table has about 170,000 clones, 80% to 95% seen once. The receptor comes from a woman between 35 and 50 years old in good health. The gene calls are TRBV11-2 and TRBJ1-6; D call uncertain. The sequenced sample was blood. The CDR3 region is CASSSGLKNSPLHF. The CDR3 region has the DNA TGTGCCAGCAGCTCAGGACTGAAGAATTCACCCCTCCACTTT. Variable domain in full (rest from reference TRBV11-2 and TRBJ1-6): EAGVAQSPRYKIIEKRQSVAFWCNPISGHATLYWYQQILGQGPKLLIQFQNNGVVDDSQLPKDRFSAERLKGVDSTLKIQPAKLEDSAVYLCASSSGLKNSPLHFGNGTRLTVT.